Following are 6 T cell receptor beta chains from one sample sequenced in a study of long-term antiretroviral therapy in people with HIV. Researchers report immunoSEQ v3.0 was run at survey level. The table came from immunoSEQ multiplex PCR; TCRdb's copy has only in-frame clones and leaves some out. The table lists fewer than 35,000 clones, around 80% of them singletons. This material consisted of unsorted PBMCs, taken 2 years after starting antiretroviral therapy. These receptors originate from a woman in her forties or fifties with HIV.

The gene calls are TRBV4-1 and TRBJ1-1; D call uncertain. The V end was cut by 0 bases, the J end by 4 bases, with 9 bases between. This CDR3 comprises 14 residues. Germline V lookup: CDR1 MGHRA, CDR2 YSYEKL. CDR3 sequence (DNA): TGCGCCAGCAGCCAAGATCAAATTAGCACTGAAGCTTTCTTT. It is translated as CASSQDQISTEAFF.

The rearrangement joins TRBV6-5 to TRBJ1-3, with D possibly matching TRBD1 (5 bases). V lost 1 base, J lost 9 bases, and 13 bases lay in between. The CDR3 has 14 residues. Germline V lookup: CDR1 MNHEY, CDR2 SVGAGI. The CDR3 DNA is TGTGCCAGCAGTTACTACCAGGGAGGTGGCACCATATATTTT. Translated, it gives CASSYYQGGGTIYF.

The V and J genes are TRBV30 and TRBJ1-6; D is undetermined. The CDR3 covers 16 residues. With 0 bases removed from V and 0 bases from J, the gap between germline ends came to 9 bases. CDR1 is GTSNPN, CDR2 SVGIG, per germline (reference sequence). CDR3 sequence reads: CAWSVPRSSYNSPLHF. The CDR3 coding sequence is TGTGCCTGGAGTGTACCCAGGAGCTCCTATAATTCACCCCTCCACTTT. The complete variable domain, with remaining parts taken from reference TRBV30 and TRBJ1-6, reads SQTIHQWPATLVQPVGSPLSLECTVEGTSNPNLYWYRQAAGRGLQLLFYSVGIGQISSEVPQNLSASRPQDRQFILSSKKLLLSDSGFYLCAWSVPRSSYNSPLHFGNGTRLTVT.

This chain connects TRBV5-6 to TRBJ2-7; maybe TRBD2 (5 bases). The V end lost 3 bases, the J end lost 4 bases, and 11 bases lay between the germline ends. The CDR3 runs to 13 residues. Germline assignment: CDR1 SGHDT and CDR2 YYEEEE. Written as DNA, the CDR3 is TGTGCCAGCAGCTCACCGGCGGGTTACGAGCAGTACTTC. Its protein product is CASSSPAGYEQYF.

V gene TRBV29-1 combines with J gene TRBJ2-1, with a possible D match to TRBD1 (6 bases). V lost 0 bases to trimming and J lost 6 bases, with 18 bases between them. CDR1 and CDR2 from the germline V gene are SQVTM and ANQGSEA. This CDR3 is 16 amino acids long. In DNA form, the CDR3 reads TGCAGCGTTGAAGAGGCAGGTCTATTACAGGGCAATGAGCAGTTCTTC. Translation gives CSVEEAGLLQGNEQFF.

The chain links TRBV30 to TRBJ1-2; D not resolved. There are 13 residues in the CDR3. CDR1 GTSNPN and CDR2 SVGIG come from the germline V gene (reference sequence). V lost 2 bases, J lost 2 bases, and 9 bases lay in between. The CDR3 coding sequence is TGTGCCTGGAGTTTTGGTTTGAACTATGGCTACACCTTC. Amino acid sequence: CAWSFGLNYGYTF.